This T cell receptor beta chain was captured by sequencing in a study of regulatory T cells in long-lasting Graves disease. Study details: Graves' patients (newly diagnosed) had been on antithyroid drugs under 3 months.

This clonotype was found many times. The antigen remains unidentified. Library construction for TCR beta used iRepertoire HTBI primers and Arm-PCR of CDR3 regions. TCRdb processed the multiplex PCR reads anew with MiXCR; each CDR3 protein has one entry. The table records approximately 300,000 distinct CDR3 sequences, about 18% of them present only once. V was pared by 3 bases and J by 5 bases, with 7 bases of the junction left unmatched. Germline V lookup: CDR1 KGHDR, CDR2 SFDVKD. The length of the CDR3 is 16 residues. This sample's time point: newly diagnosed GD, antithyroid drugs for less than 3 months. Construction of the TCR library relied on RNA isolated from PBMCs. Diagnosis followed American Thyroid Association guidelines for Graves' disease. Study-wide points: Persistent disease favored TRBV28, TRBJ1-2 and TRBJ2-5. Persistent patients had more shared public clonotypes (under 3,000) than new patients (966).

This receptor was identified in a female donor with Graves disease. Sequenced material: peripheral blood mononuclear cells (PBMCs), taken at new diagnosis, from a patient treated with antithyroid drugs. The chain is built from TRBV24-1 and TRBJ2-1; 9 bases are a match to TRBD1. CDR3 sequence: CATSDPFGTGNNEQFF. Here the CDR3 DNA reads TGTGCCACCAGTGATCCTTTTGGGACAGGGAACAATGAGCAGTTCTTC.